This record covers a single TCR beta chain. Its antigen is still unknown. Base qualities are not recorded, but no much larger clone differs from it by a single base. The immunoSEQ Assay, a bias-controlled multiplex PCR, was used to amplify TCRbeta CDR3 regions from genomic DNA. The authors processed their data as follows. Nucleated cell counts per sample were estimated from amplification of reference gene primers within the assay. To quantify the absolute abundance of each unique TCRbeta CDR3 rearrangement, sequence reads were collapsed and filtered. For each sample, productive Simpson clonality was calculated by taking the square root of Simpson's diversity index across productive rearrangements. TCRdb holds this immuneACCESS table with in-frame rearrangements only. Some clones are missing; in checked studies, unresolved V genes explain under half, and the rest has no known cause. Clonal size and the V and J genes are those of that table, whereas D and trimming came from the DNA. Present in this sample are 350,000 or so clones, about 87% of which were seen just once. The ten largest clones capture 1.5% to 2% of the sample.

This entry is derived from a study of blood T cell repertoires in COVID-19 (dated by TCRdb to the early 2020s). Background on the whole study: Samples covering the acute and convalescent phases of COVID-19 were provided by collaborators in the United States, Italy and Spain. The dataset comprised deeply sampled blood TCRbeta repertoires from subjects exposed to, actively infected with, or recovered from COVID-19. Where available, HLA class I and class II types were obtained from metadata supplied by the sample provider rather than from assay-based typing. The prospective study material was composed of cDNA or gDNA derived from T cells, B-cell-depleted T cells, or PBMCs. The repertoires were released in a freely available public database intended as a resource for research on the immune response to SARS-CoV-2. The samples were drawn from two sources: the first 160 participants of the ongoing ImmuneRACE study, and some 1,300 subjects contributed by 6 global collaborators. A de-identified subject ID, COVID-19 status, age in years and sex were almost always included in the sample metadata. The investigation overall reported the following: How much clinical and demographic metadata was included differed by source and by participant, and the metadata was provided uncurated.

The CDR3 has 13 amino acids, counting the end cysteine and phenylalanine. Solely the CDR3 DNA is kept, with 39 bases framed from the first base. The CDR1 and CDR2 encoded by the germline V gene are MNHNS and SASEGT. V is reduced by 2 bases and J by 6 bases, leaving a spacing of 8 bases between them. At one collaborating source in Seattle, patients were enrolled during active infection and were followed longitudinally through the course of disease. Collaborating institutions collected whole blood in K2EDTA tubes following their own protocols. Collaborator samples were shipped for TCRbeta analysis as frozen whole blood, isolated PBMCs, or DNA extracted from either sample type.

The sample was peripheral blood. The receptor's source is a woman aged 25 to 45 with COVID-19, enrolled during active disease. The sequence joins TRBV6-1 to TRBJ2-1, with the D gene too uncertain to name. Here is the DNA: TGTGCCAGCAGTGAAAGTGCTACCAATGAGCAGTTCTTC. It encodes CASSESATNEQFF.